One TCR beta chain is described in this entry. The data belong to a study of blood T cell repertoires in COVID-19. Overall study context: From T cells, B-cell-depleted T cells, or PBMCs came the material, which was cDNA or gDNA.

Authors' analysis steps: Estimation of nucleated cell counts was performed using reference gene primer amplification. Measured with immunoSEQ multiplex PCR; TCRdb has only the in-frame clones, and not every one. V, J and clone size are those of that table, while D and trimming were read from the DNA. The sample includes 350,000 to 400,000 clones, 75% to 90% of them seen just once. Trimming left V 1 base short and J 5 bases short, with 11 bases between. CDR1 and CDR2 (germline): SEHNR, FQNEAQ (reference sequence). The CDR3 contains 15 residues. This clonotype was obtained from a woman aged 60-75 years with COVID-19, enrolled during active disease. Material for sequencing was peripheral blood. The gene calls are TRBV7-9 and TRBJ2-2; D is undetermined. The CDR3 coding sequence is TGTGCCAGCAGCTTAGGGGCTCCAGGAACCGGGGAGCTGTTTTTT. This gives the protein CASSLGAPGTGELFF.